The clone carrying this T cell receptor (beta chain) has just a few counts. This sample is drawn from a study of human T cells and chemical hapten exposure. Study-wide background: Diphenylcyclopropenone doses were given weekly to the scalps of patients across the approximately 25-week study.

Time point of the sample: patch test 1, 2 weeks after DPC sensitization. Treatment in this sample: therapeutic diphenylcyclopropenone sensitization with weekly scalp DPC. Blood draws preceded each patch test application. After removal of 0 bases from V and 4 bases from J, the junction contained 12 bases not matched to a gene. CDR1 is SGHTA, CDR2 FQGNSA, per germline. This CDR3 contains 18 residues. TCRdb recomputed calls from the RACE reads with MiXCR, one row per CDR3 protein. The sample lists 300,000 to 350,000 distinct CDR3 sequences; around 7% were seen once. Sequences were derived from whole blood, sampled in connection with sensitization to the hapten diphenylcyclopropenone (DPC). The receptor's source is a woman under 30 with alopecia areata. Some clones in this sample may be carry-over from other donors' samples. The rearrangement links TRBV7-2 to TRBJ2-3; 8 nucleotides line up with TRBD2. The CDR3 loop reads CASSLAGSAGGGADTQYF. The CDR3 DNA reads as TGTGCCAGCAGCTTAGCGGGAAGTGCGGGGGGCGGGGCAGATACGCAGTATTTT.